These 17 T cell receptor beta chains were all obtained from the same sample, sequenced in a study of CD8 T cells in ankylosing spondylitis. Their specific antigens are unknown. Notes on the study in general: Characteristic, it appeared, of ankylosing spondylitis blood was a TCR beta motif of about eight highly homologous variants.

TCRdb reanalysed the 5' RACE reads using MiXCR and keeps one entry per CDR3 protein. The table has 450,000 or so distinct CDR3 sequences, roughly 27% seen once. Sequencing was carried out using blood, either unsorted or a sorted T cell fraction (not recorded which). The source is a male donor with ankylosing spondylitis.

The V and J genes are TRBV10-1 and TRBJ2-5; D is possibly TRBD1 (6 bases). The germline V gene encodes CDR1 WNHNN and CDR2 SYGVQD (reference sequence). The CDR3 totals 13 residues. V lost 0 bases to trimming and J lost 4 bases, with 6 bases between them. The CDR3 spells CASSESGAETQYF. The CDR3 DNA reads TGCGCCAGCAGTGAGTCGGGGGCAGAGACCCAGTACTTC.

This clonotype was found a few times. The chain combines TRBV20-1 with TRBJ2-1; TRBD1 agrees at 11 bases. V lost 5 bases and J lost 5; bases outside the gene matches: 5. The CDR3 is 14 amino acids. The germline gives CDR1 DFQATT, CDR2 SNEGSKA (reference sequence). CDR3 in amino acids: CSARTGGADNEQFF. CDR3 in DNA: TGCAGTGCTCGGACAGGGGGCGCGGACAATGAGCAGTTCTTC.

This clonotype was observed a few times. This chain links TRBV5-1 with TRBJ1-1; 7 bases agree with TRBD1. The trim removed 4 bases at V and 3 bases at J, leaving 18 bases unmatched. CDR3 length equals 18 residues. Per germline, CDR1 SGHRS and CDR2 YFSETQ. The DNA of the CDR3 is TGCGCCAGCAGCCGTTGGCCTAGGGGGAAGGGGGCGGACACTGAAGCTTTCTTT. As protein: CASSRWPRGKGADTEAFF. Full variable domain (outside the CDR3, taken from reference TRBV5-1 and TRBJ1-1): KAGVTQTPRYLIKTRGQQVTLSCSPISGHRSVSWYQQTPGQGLQFLFEYFSETQRNKGNFPGRFSGRQFSNSRSEMNVSTLELGDSALYLCASSRWPRGKGADTEAFFGQGTRLTVV.

The chain recombines TRBV20-1 with TRBJ2-5; 9 bases agree with TRBD2. J lost 0 bases, V lost 1 base, and 9 bases had no gene match. The CDR3 runs 17 residues. CDR1 and CDR2 from the germline V gene are DFQATT and SNEGSKA (reference sequence). The CDR3 region is CSARGFRASGDQETQYF. The CDR3 nucleotides are TGCAGTGCTAGAGGATTTCGGGCTAGCGGGGACCAAGAGACCCAGTACTTC.

V gene TRBV15 combines with J gene TRBJ2-7, with TRBD1 as a possible D gene (9 bases). CDR1 and CDR2 from the germline V gene are LNHNV and YYDKDF (reference sequence). V shed 5 bases and J shed 4 bases, with 24 bases lying between them. The CDR3 covers 17 residues. The CDR3 nucleotides are TGTGCCACCAGCCGCGGGGGGAACAGGGGGCTCCAATACGAGCAGTACTTC. Translating gives CATSRGGNRGLQYEQYF.

J is TRBJ2-2 and V is TRBV12-3 or TRBV12-4; D assignment may be TRBD1 or TRBD2 (6 bases each). The V and J ends lost 5 bases and 3 bases respectively, with 13 bases between them. CDR3 length: 15 amino acids. Here the CDR3 reads CASSQEGVDTGELFF. The CDR3 DNA reads TGTGCCAGCAGTCAGGAGGGGGTGGACACCGGGGAGCTGTTTTTT.

The rearrangement uses TRBV7-2 and TRBJ2-2; D is tentatively TRBD1 or TRBD2 (6 bases each). This CDR3 has 17 residues. The V end was cut by 4 bases, the J end by 2 bases, with 17 bases between. The V gene's germline CDR1 is SGHTA and CDR2 FQGNSA. CDR3 amino acids: CASSSPEGGGNTGELFF. CDR3 DNA sequence: TGTGCCAGCAGCTCCCCGGAGGGGGGTGGAAACACCGGGGAGCTGTTTTTT. Filled out from reference TRBV7-2 and TRBJ2-2, the complete variable domain reads GAGVSQSPSNKVTEKGKDVELRCDPISGHTALYWYRQSLGQGLEFLIYFQGNSAPDKSGLPSDRFSAERTGGSVSTLTIQRTQQEDSAVYLCASSSPEGGGNTGELFFGEGSRLTVL.

In its sample, this clonotype was seen a few times. The chain has TRBV3-1 and TRBJ1-3; D is unclear. V was trimmed by 0 bases and J by 2 bases, leaving 8 bases between them. CDR3 size: 15 residues. Germline CDR1 is LGHDT and CDR2 is YNNKEL (reference sequence). CDR3 nucleotide sequence: TGTGCCAGCAGCCAAGATTCCTCTGCTGGAAACACCATATATTTT. Protein: CASSQDSSAGNTIYF.

This chain uses TRBV24-1 with TRBJ2-1; a weak D match, TRBD2 (5 bases). Trimming pared 4 bases from V and 1 base from J, leaving 16 bases between. The CDR3 contains 17 residues. Germline-derived CDR1 and CDR2 are KGHDR and SFDVKD. CDR3 residues: CATSDSGAERSYNEQFF. Here the CDR3 DNA reads TGTGCCACCAGTGACTCTGGAGCGGAGCGGTCCTACAATGAGCAGTTCTTC.

In this sample, this clonotype turned up a few times. The chain carries TRBV7-9 and TRBJ2-1, with 7 bases that match TRBD2. Per germline, CDR1 SEHNR and CDR2 FQNEAQ (reference sequence). Unmatched junction bases numbered 12, after V lost 1 base and J lost 6 bases. The CDR3 length is 17 residues. The CDR3 region is CASSLVLIAGEINEQFF. DNA for the CDR3: TGTGCCAGCAGCTTAGTGCTCATCGCGGGAGAGATCAATGAGCAGTTCTTC.

This clonotype has ten or more counts. The rearrangement links TRBV12-3 or TRBV12-4 to TRBJ2-1; 8 bases fit TRBD1. The CDR3 length is 15 residues. Trimming cost V 1 base and J 4 bases; bases outside gene matches: 3. CDR3 nucleotides: TGTGCCAGCAGTTTAGTGCAGGGGGCATACAATGAGCAGTTCTTC. It is translated as CASSLVQGAYNEQFF.

The chain is built from TRBV20-1 and TRBJ2-1; D gene uncertain. V dropped 7 bases and J dropped 6 bases, with 13 bases sitting between them. Germline assignment: CDR1 DFQATT and CDR2 SNEGSKA (reference sequence). The CDR3 consists of 12 residues. This CDR3 is CSVPSPSNEQFF. The CDR3 nucleotides are TGCAGTGTTCCAAGCCCCTCCAATGAGCAGTTCTTC.

This chain uses TRBV20-1 with TRBJ1-5; D is possibly TRBD1 (6 bases). Trimming stripped 6 bases from V and 5 bases from J, with 17 bases between. Germline-derived CDR1 and CDR2 are DFQATT and SNEGSKA (reference sequence). This CDR3 contains 14 residues. The CDR3 sequence is CSAINDRRDQPQHF. The CDR3 nucleotides are TGCAGTGCCATTAACGACAGGAGGGATCAGCCCCAGCATTTT.

The V gene is TRBV24-1, the J gene TRBJ2-3; unclear D gene. The CDR3 extends over 16 amino acids. Trimming stripped 1 base from V and 4 bases from J, with 14 bases between. The germline V gene has CDR1 KGHDR and CDR2 SFDVKD. As DNA, the CDR3 is TGTGCCACCAGTGATTTCGGTCTTTCGGCCGCAGATACGCAGTATTTT. Its protein is CATSDFGLSAADTQYF.

The gene calls are TRBV10-3 and TRBJ1-2; D is possibly TRBD1 (6 bases). The CDR3 has 15 amino acids. Trimming took 4 bases from V and 2 from J, leaving 14 bases between them. Germline loops: CDR1 ENHRY, CDR2 SYGVKD. The CDR3 spells CAISVRSGTNYGYTF. For the CDR3, the DNA is TGTGCCATCAGTGTTCGGTCGGGGACAAACTATGGCTACACCTTC.

The rearrangement links TRBV5-1 to TRBJ2-2; D not resolved. Trimming left V 5 bases short and J 3 bases short, with 8 bases between. Germline CDR1 is SGHRS and CDR2 is YFSETQ. The CDR3 loop spans 13 amino acids. CDR3 amino acids: CASSFEDTGELFF. CDR3 sequence (DNA): TGCGCCAGCAGTTTCGAGGACACCGGGGAGCTGTTTTTT. Filled out from reference TRBV5-1 and TRBJ2-2, the complete variable domain reads KAGVTQTPRYLIKTRGQQVTLSCSPISGHRSVSWYQQTPGQGLQFLFEYFSETQRNKGNFPGRFSGRQFSNSRSEMNVSTLELGDSALYLCASSFEDTGELFFGEGSRLTVL.

This chain links TRBV20-1 with TRBJ2-1, with a weak D call TRBD1 (6 bases). The length of the CDR3 is 13 residues. Germline V gene data show CDR1 as DFQATT and CDR2 as SNEGSKA (reference sequence). The V gene lost 0 bases and the J gene lost 3 bases, with 6 bases spanning the gap. CDR3 bases: TGCAGTGCTAGAGAGACAGGCTACAATGAGCAGTTCTTC. Translated, it gives CSARETGYNEQFF.